This T cell receptor (beta chain) is drawn from a study of T cell repertoires in cytomegalovirus infection. About the study: Indications came from public TCR beta signatures; they pointed to CMV infection and to a matching HLA type.

In its sample, this clonotype was seen a few times. Its antigen is as yet unknown. TCRdb re-analysed the reads in MiXCR, keeping a single row per CDR3 protein. The sample contains 600,000 to 700,000 distinct CDR3 sequences, roughly 36% of which appear only once. Study-wide findings and caveats: HLA-C-restricted CMV clonotypes gave the most frequent clonotype in two of eight donors.

Trimming cost V 1 base and J 12 bases, with 13 bases left between them. The CDR3 totals 13 residues. The source was cultured PBMCs, collected from culture after CMV antigen stimulation. This sequence originates from a human donor in good health (CMV status not recorded). Some clones in this sample may be carry-over from other donors' samples. This chain connects TRBV12-3 or TRBV12-4 to TRBJ2-1, with unresolved D. CDR3 protein: CASSLGGLVLQFF. In nucleotides, the CDR3 is TGTGCCAGCAGTTTAGGTGGGTTAGTGTTGCAGTTCTTC.